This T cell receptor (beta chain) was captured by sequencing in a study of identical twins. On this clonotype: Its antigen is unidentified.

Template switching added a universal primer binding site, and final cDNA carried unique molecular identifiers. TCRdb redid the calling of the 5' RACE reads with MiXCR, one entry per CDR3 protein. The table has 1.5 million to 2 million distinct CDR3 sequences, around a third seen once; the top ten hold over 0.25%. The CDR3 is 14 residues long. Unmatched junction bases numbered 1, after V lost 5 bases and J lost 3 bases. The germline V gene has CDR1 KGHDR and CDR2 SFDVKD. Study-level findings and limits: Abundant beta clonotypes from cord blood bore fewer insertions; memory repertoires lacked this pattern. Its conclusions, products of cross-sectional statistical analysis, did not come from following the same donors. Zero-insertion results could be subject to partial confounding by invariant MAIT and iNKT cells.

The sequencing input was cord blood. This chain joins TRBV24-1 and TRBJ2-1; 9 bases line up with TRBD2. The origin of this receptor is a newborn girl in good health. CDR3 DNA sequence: TGTGCCACCAGTGTAGCGGGAGTCTACAATGAGCAGTTCTTC. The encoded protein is CATSVAGVYNEQFF.